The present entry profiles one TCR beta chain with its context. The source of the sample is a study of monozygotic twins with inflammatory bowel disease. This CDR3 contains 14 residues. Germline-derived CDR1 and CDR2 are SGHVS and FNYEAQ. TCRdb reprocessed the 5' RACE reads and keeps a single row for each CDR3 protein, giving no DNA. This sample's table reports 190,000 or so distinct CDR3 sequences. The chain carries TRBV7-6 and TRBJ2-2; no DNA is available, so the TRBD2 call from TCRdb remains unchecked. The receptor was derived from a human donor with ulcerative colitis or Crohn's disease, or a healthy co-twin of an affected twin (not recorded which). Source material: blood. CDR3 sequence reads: CASSPSGVTGELFF.